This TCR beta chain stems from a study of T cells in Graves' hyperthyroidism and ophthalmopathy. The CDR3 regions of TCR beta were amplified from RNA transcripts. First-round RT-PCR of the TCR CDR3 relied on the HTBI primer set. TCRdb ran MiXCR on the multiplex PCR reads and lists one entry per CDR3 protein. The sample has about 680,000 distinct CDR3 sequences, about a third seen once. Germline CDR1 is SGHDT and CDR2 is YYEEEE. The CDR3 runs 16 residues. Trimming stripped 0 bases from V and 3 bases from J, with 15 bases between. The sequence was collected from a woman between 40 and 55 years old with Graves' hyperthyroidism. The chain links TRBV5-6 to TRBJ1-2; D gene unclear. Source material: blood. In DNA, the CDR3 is TGTGCCAGCAGCTTGGTATCGGTAGAGCCTTACTATGGCTACACCTTC. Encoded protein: CASSLVSVEPYYGYTF.